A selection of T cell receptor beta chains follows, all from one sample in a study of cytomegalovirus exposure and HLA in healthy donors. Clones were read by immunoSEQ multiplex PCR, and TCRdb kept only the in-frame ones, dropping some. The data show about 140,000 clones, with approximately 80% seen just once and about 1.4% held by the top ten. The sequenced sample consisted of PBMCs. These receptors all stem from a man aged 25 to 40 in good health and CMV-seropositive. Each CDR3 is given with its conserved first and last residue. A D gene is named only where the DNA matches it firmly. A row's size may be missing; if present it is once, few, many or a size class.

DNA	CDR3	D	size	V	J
TGTGCCAGCAGTCCCGGACTCGGGGGGGACTACCGGTCCATAGATACGCAGTATTTT	CASSPGLGGDYRSIDTQYF	TRBD2	.	TRBV28	TRBJ2-3
TGTGCCAGCAGCTTAGGACTAGCGGGAGTAAGTGAGCAGTTCTTC	CASSLGLAGVSEQFF	TRBD2	.	TRBV7-9	TRBJ2-1
TGCGCCAGCAGTCAATCTTTTGGCCGAACAAACACCATATATTTT	CASSQSFGRTNTIYF	.	.	TRBV23-1	TRBJ1-3
TGTGCCAGCAGCTTAGGGGGACAGGGAGTGGGTGAGCAGTACTTC	CASSLGGQGVGEQYF	TRBD1	.	TRBV11-2	TRBJ2-7
TGCGCCAGCAGCCAAGACCGAGGGACAGGGTTAGAGACCCAGTACTTC	CASSQDRGTGLETQYF	TRBD1	.	TRBV4-1	TRBJ2-5
TGTGCCAGCAGCTTCCGAGGGGGGGACACCTCCTACGAGCAGTACTTC	CASSFRGGDTSYEQYF	.	once	TRBV5-4	TRBJ2-7
TGTGCCAGTAGTATTGGGGGGAAAGTCTATGGCTACACCTTC	CASSIGGKVYGYTF	.	.	TRBV19	TRBJ1-2
TGCGCCAGCAGCCAGGGGTCTGAGCAGTACTTC	CASSQGSEQYF	.	.	TRBV5-1	TRBJ2-7
TGTGCCAGCTCACTCTTCTCCCCCGACAGAACCTATAGCAATCAGCCCCAGCATTTT	CASSLFSPDRTYSNQPQHF	.	.	TRBV18	TRBJ1-5
TGTGCCAGCAGCACGTGGAGGACTAGCGGGACGGGAACTTACAATGAGCAGTTCTTC	CASSTWRTSGTGTYNEQFF	.	.	TRBV21-1	TRBJ2-1
TGTGCCAGCAGGAGGGCCGATGAGCAGTTCTTC	CASRRADEQFF	.	.	TRBV7-9	TRBJ2-1
TGTGCCAGCAGTTTATGGACAGGGGGCGACTACAATGAGCAGTTCTTC	CASSLWTGGDYNEQFF	TRBD1	.	TRBV28	TRBJ2-1